This is a list of T cell receptor beta chains from one sample in a study of breast tumors, draining lymph nodes, adjacent tissues. TCRdb re-called the multiplex PCR reads with MiXCR, one entry per CDR3 protein. The table lists approximately 180,000 distinct CDR3 sequences, about 30% of them singletons. Sequenced input: axillary lymph node tissue. Every receptor here comes from a female donor with breast cancer. Some clones in this sample may be carry-over from other donors' samples. Each CDR3 is given with its conserved first and last residue. The D gene is left open where the match is weak. Only part of the rows carry a size: once, few, many, or a class if the clone is expanded.

v_call	clone_size	d_call	j_call	cdr3_aa	cdr3_nt
TRBV16	many	.	TRBJ1-2	CASSLNRAGGYTF	TGTGCCAGCAGCCTCAACAGGGCTGGTGGCTACACCTTC
TRBV7-3	many	TRBD1	TRBJ2-7	CASSFGQGDEQYF	TGTGCCAGCAGCTTCGGACAGGGCGACGAGCAGTACTTC
TRBV5-1	many	.	TRBJ1-4	CASSLDRPNEKLFF	TGCGCCAGCAGCTTGGACAGGCCTAATGAAAAACTGTTTTTT
TRBV10-3	many	TRBD2	TRBJ2-1	CAISESRGGYNEQFF	TGTGCCATCAGTGAGTCGCGGGGAGGGTACAATGAGCAGTTCTTC
TRBV6-4	.	TRBD2	TRBJ2-5	CASSGQGGPDETQYF	TGTGCCAGCAGTGGGCAGGGAGGGCCAGATGAGACCCAGTACTTC
TRBV10-1	many	TRBD2	TRBJ2-1	CASSETTGLAGVSRRNEQFF	TGCGCCAGCAGTGAGACTACGGGACTAGCGGGAGTGAGTCGTCGCAATGAGCAGTTCTTC
TRBV7-9	few	.	TRBJ1-1	CASSLAGQRMNTEAFF	TGTGCCAGCAGCTTAGCCGGGCAGAGAATGAACACTGAAGCTTTCTTT
TRBV24-1	many	.	TRBJ2-3	CATSEATSTDTQYF	TGTGCCACCAGTGAGGCGACTAGCACAGATACGCAGTATTTT
TRBV7-2	many	.	TRBJ2-7	CASSLKGVSYEQYF	TGTGCCAGCAGCTTGAAGGGGGTCTCCTACGAGCAGTACTTC
TRBV10-3	.	.	TRBJ1-2	CAISESRPSRQQTNYGYTF	TGTGCCATCAGTGAGTCACGACCCTCTCGACAGCAAACTAACTATGGCTACACCTTC
TRBV11-2	many	.	TRBJ1-2	CASSLGAGTGYTF	TGTGCCAGCAGCCTCGGCGCAGGGACTGGCTACACCTTC
TRBV24-1	many	TRBD2	TRBJ2-5	CATSDRGGAGQQETQYF	TGTGCCACCAGTGATCGGGGGGGCGCCGGCCAACAAGAGACCCAGTACTTC
TRBV25-1	many	.	TRBJ2-2	CASSILGIANTGELFF	TGTGCCAGCAGCATTTTAGGAATCGCGAACACCGGGGAGCTGTTTTTT
TRBV4-1	many	.	TRBJ1-5	CASSPGTPNQPQHF	TGCGCCAGCAGCCCTGGGACACCGAATCAGCCCCAGCATTTT
TRBV7-3	many	.	TRBJ1-2	CASRYPRPRYGYTF	TGTGCCAGCAGGTACCCAAGACCCCGCTATGGCTACACCTTC
TRBV14	many	.	TRBJ1-2	CASSQKSAKTGVNYGYTF	TGTGCCAGCAGCCAGAAATCGGCCAAGACAGGAGTAAACTATGGCTACACCTTC
TRBV12-3/TRBV12-4	many	.	TRBJ2-5	CASNEAWRGLDRETQYF	TGTGCCAGCAATGAAGCGTGGCGGGGCCTCGACCGGGAGACCCAGTACTTC
TRBV19	few	TRBD1	TRBJ1-2	CASSIATGVGYTF	TGTGCCAGTAGTATAGCTACAGGGGTGGGCTACACCTTC
TRBV12-3/TRBV12-4	few	.	TRBJ2-5	CARSLGETQYF	TGTGCCCGCAGTTTAGGGGAGACCCAGTACTTC
TRBV27	many	.	TRBJ2-6	CASTNHGVAGANVLTF	TGTGCCAGCACCAACCACGGGGTCGCTGGGGCCAACGTCCTGACTTTC
TRBV5-1	.	TRBD2	TRBJ2-2	CASSSQTSGRAGELFF	TGCGCCAGCAGCTCCCAGACTAGCGGGAGGGCCGGGGAGCTGTTTTTT
TRBV7-2	.	.	TRBJ2-6	CASSLGQYSGANVLTF	TGTGCCAGCAGCTTAGGCCAGTACTCTGGGGCCAACGTCCTGACTTTC
TRBV10-3	once	.	TRBJ1-2	CAISESRTKGNGYTF	TGTGCCATCAGTGAGTCGAGGACAAAAGGGAATGGCTACACCTTC
TRBV11-1	many	.	TRBJ2-1	CASSPREISFYNEQFF	TGTGCCAGCAGCCCACGGGAGATATCGTTCTACAATGAGCAGTTCTTC
TRBV2	many	.	TRBJ2-3	CASSDWDFTDTQYF	TGTGCCAGCAGTGACTGGGACTTCACAGATACGCAGTATTTT
TRBV19	many	.	TRBJ2-7	CASSIASEQYF	TGTGCCAGTAGTATCGCGAGCGAGCAGTACTTC
TRBV7-2	.	TRBD2	TRBJ2-3	CASSPQRGDTQYF	TGTGCCAGCAGTCCCCAGCGGGGAGATACGCAGTATTTT
TRBV15	many	.	TRBJ2-5	CATSRGGGRGLQETQYF	TGTGCCACCAGCAGAGGTGGTGGCAGGGGATTACAAGAGACCCAGTACTTC
TRBV5-1	many	TRBD1	TRBJ1-5	CASSGTGMEPQHF	TGCGCCAGCAGCGGGACAGGGATGGAGCCCCAGCATTTT
TRBV19	many	.	TRBJ1-5	CASNDRSVQPQHF	TGTGCCAGTAACGACAGGAGCGTCCAGCCCCAGCATTTT
TRBV5-1	many	.	TRBJ1-3	CASSLATENTIYF	TGCGCCAGCAGCTTGGCCACGGAAAACACCATATATTTT
TRBV9	.	TRBD1	TRBJ2-3	CASRGTTGGITDTQYF	TGTGCCAGCAGGGGGACGACAGGGGGGATCACAGATACGCAGTATTTT
TRBV4-1	many	.	TRBJ2-3	CASSQGDSYTQYF	TGCGCCAGCAGCCAAGGGGACTCATATACGCAGTATTTT
TRBV6-5	.	.	TRBJ1-2	CASSYTEDYGYTF	TGTGCCAGCAGTTACACGGAGGACTATGGCTACACCTTC
TRBV20-1	.	.	TRBJ1-2	CSASATEAF	TGCAGTGCCTCAGCCACTGAAGCTTTC
TRBV5-4	many	.	TRBJ2-7	CASSKGGREQYF	TGTGCCAGCAGTAAGGGCGGACGCGAGCAGTACTTC
TRBV6-6	many	.	TRBJ2-6	CASSHSPGNSGANVLTF	TGTGCCAGCAGTCACTCGCCGGGGAACTCTGGGGCCAACGTCCTGACTTTC
TRBV5-1	.	.	TRBJ2-7	CASSSAGHSSYEQYF	TGCGCCAGCAGCTCCGCGGGACATAGCTCCTACGAGCAGTACTTC
TRBV4-3	many	.	TRBJ1-5	CASSQDRESNQPQHF	TGCGCCAGCAGCCAAGACAGGGAGAGCAATCAGCCCCAGCATTTT
TRBV19	many	.	TRBJ1-5	CASSPGRVGNQPQHF	TGTGCCAGCTCCCCCGGCAGGGTGGGCAATCAGCCCCAGCATTTT
TRBV5-6	many	.	TRBJ2-7	CASSLAGPSEQYF	TGTGCCAGCAGCTTGGCAGGGCCTAGTGAGCAGTACTTC
TRBV29-1	.	.	TRBJ1-2	CSARAGAWGYPF	TGCAGCGCTCGGGCAGGGGCTTGGGGCTACCCCTTC
TRBV6-2/TRBV6-3	.	TRBD1	TRBJ2-6	CASIHPGGGYGANVLTF	TGTGCCAGCATCCACCCAGGGGGTGGATATGGGGCCAACGTCCTGACTTTC
TRBV28	many	.	TRBJ1-5	CASTSLSGNARQHF	TGTGCCAGCACTTCTCTTAGTGGGAACGCCCGTCAGCATTTT
TRBV20-1	.	.	TRBJ2-5	CSGGAGRNQETQYF	TGCTCAGGGGGGGCGGGGCGCAACCAAGAGACCCAGTACTTC
TRBV3-1	many	.	TRBJ2-1	CASSQHSGTGYNEQFF	TGTGCCAGCAGCCAACATTCCGGGACTGGCTACAATGAGCAGTTCTTC
TRBV27	many	.	TRBJ2-5	CASSLRVWETQYF	TGTGCCAGCAGTTTAAGAGTTTGGGAGACCCAGTACTTC
TRBV24-1	many	.	TRBJ2-3	CATSDLQDTQYF	TGTGCCACCAGTGATTTGCAAGATACGCAGTATTTT